The present TCR beta chain was sequenced within a study of T cells after yellow fever vaccination. This clonotype showed up just a few times. The CDR3 totals 17 residues. With 5 bases removed from V and 0 bases from J, the gap between germline ends came to 17 bases. Looked up from germline, CDR1 is MNHEY and CDR2 is SVGEGT. One entry per CDR3 protein, called by TCRdb with MiXCR from the 5' RACE reads. Here the sample spans 170,000 or so distinct CDR3 sequences, roughly 6.4% being singletons. Material: CD4+ T cells sorted from PBMCs, obtained on the day of the first yellow fever vaccination. This TCR was sampled from a man aged 18 to 35 who received the YFV17D yellow fever vaccine. The genes are TRBV6-2 or TRBV6-3 and TRBJ1-5; D unresolved. CDR3 sequence: CASSRTRPLYSNQPQHF. DNA of the CDR3: TGTGCCAGCAGTCGGACCCGGCCGCTATATAGCAATCAGCCCCAGCATTTT.